The clone carrying this T cell receptor (beta chain) was seen a single time. The data were taken from a study of control samples from healthy donors and cancer patients. The junction had 1 base not matched to a gene; V was cut back by 1 base and J by 2 bases. CDR3 length: 15 residues. Germline V lookup: CDR1 SGHRS, CDR2 YFSETQ. Assay used: immunoSEQ multiplex PCR; TCRdb lists only in-frame clones, some missing. This table holds about 150,000 clones, roughly 92% found once. The sequence derives from a woman under 30 in good health. This chain uses TRBV5-1 with TRBJ2-3; 10 bases line up with TRBD2. Sequencing was carried out using blood. The CDR3 reads CASSLTSGVTDTQYF. In nucleotides, the CDR3 is TGCGCCAGCAGCTTGACTAGCGGGGTCACAGATACGCAGTATTTT.